Given below is one T cell receptor beta chain in context. Its antigen remains undetermined. Per-base quality was not reported, and no clone a single base away is much larger than it. This sample is drawn from a study of OX40 agonist ivuxolimab in advanced cancers. Study-wide context: Ivuxolimab was an agonistic, fully human IgG2 monoclonal antibody directed against OX40 (CD134), a costimulatory receptor. Among the roughly 50 dose-escalation patients, around 19 had hepatocellular carcinoma, about 15 melanoma, 9 renal cell carcinoma and 9 head and neck cancer. Prior anti-PD-1, anti-PD-L1 or anti-CTLA-4 therapy was permitted, and 40% to 50% of dose-escalation patients had received checkpoint inhibitors. Three dose-escalation patients achieved partial responses, one with hepatocellular carcinoma and two with cutaneous melanoma. Intravenous ivuxolimab was administered to patients every 2 weeks at six dose levels: 0.01, 0.1, 0.3, 1.5, 3 and 10 mg/kg. Peripheral TCRbeta sequencing aimed to test whether ivuxolimab altered TCR sequence diversity and caused clonal T-cell expansion. In the dose-escalation cohort, around four fifths of patients were male, and the mean age was roughly 56 years with a range of about 20 to 80. The paper covers the monotherapy dose-escalation part of the phase I ivuxolimab trial, which included N ≈ 50 patients.

Study-level results and caveats: At doses from 0.1 to 3.0 mg/kg, clonal expansion was seen in both CD4+ and CD8+ blood T cells between baseline and week 6. Low levels of normalized T-cell clonal expansion were also seen in some patients who did not respond. After ivuxolimab, more expanded clones were found on average in CD8+ T cells than in CD4+ T cells. In the 0.1-3.0 mg/kg groups, partial responders were among the patients with the lowest normalized peripheral clonal expansion, particularly in CD8+ T cells. Which antigens the clonally expanded peripheral T cells were specific for was not determined.

To sequence the TCRbeta CDR3 region, genomic DNA was isolated from the sorted cells. The immunoSEQ Assay was used to sequence the TCRbeta CDR3 regions. The table comes from immuneACCESS by way of TCRdb, which keeps in-frame sequences with V and J called. Part of the clones is missing from these tables; in studies checked, under half for an unresolved V gene and the rest for unknown reasons. This sample is represented by about 61,000 clones; roughly 85% of them were singletons. The leading ten clones occupy 0.4% to 0.55% of the sample. Patients with a history of autoimmune disease or receiving systemic immunosuppression were excluded from the trial. Peripheral blood for TCR sequencing was drawn from every dose cohort at baseline, at cycle 4 day 1 and at cycle 7 day 1. Samples came from an open-label, multicenter, first-in-human phase I dose-escalation trial of ivuxolimab. Adults with locally advanced or metastatic head and neck squamous cell, hepatocellular, melanoma or renal cell carcinoma were enrolled in the trial. Before TCR sequencing, CD4+ T cells and CD8+ T cells were sorted from peripheral blood as separate populations.

The origin of this receptor is an adult with an advanced solid tumor such as melanoma, head and neck, liver or kidney cancer. The input for sequencing was CD4+ or CD8+ T cells sorted from blood, taken in a trial of the OX40 agonist ivuxolimab.

The sequence in DNA is TGTGCCAGCAGGCTAGAGGCTGCCATTGAGCAGTACTTC. The encoded protein is CASRLEAAIEQYF. This sequence uses TRBV28 and TRBJ2-7, with no confidently assigned D gene. Including the terminal cysteine and phenylalanine, the CDR3 comprises 13 residues. Just CDR3 DNA is preserved here, 39 bases in frame from base 1. Trimming costs V 6 bases and J 7 bases, and their ends lie 16 bases apart. CDR1 and CDR2 are read off the germline V gene as MDHEN and SYDVKM.